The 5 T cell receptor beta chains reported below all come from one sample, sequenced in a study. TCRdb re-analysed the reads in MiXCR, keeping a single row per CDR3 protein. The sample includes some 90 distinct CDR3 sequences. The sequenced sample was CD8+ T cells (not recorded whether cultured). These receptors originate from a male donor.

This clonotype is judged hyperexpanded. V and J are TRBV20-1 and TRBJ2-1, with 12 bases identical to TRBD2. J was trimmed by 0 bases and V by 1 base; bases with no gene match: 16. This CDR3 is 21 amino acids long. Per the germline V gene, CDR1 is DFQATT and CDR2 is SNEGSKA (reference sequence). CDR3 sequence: CSARVEFGTSGQLSSYNEQFF. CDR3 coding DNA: TGCAGTGCTAGAGTCGAGTTTGGGACTAGCGGGCAATTAAGCTCCTACAATGAGCAGTTCTTC.

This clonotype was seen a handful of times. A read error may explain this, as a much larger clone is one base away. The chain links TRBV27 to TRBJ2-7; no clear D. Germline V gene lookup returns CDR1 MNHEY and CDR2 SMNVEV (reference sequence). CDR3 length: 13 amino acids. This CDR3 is CASSLGSFYGQYF. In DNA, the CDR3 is TGTGCCAGCAGTTTAGGTAGCTTCTACGGGCAGTACTTC.

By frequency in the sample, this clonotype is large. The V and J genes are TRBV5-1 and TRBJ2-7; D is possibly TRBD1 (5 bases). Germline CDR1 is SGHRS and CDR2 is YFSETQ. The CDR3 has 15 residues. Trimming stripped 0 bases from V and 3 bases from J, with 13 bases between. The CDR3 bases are TGCGCCAGCAGCTTGGGACAGTCTTCGGGCTACGAGCAGTACTTC. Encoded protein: CASSLGQSSGYEQYF.

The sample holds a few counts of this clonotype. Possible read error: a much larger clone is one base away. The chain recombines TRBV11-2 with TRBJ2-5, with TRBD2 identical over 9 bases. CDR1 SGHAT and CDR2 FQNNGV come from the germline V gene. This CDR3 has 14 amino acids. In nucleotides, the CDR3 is TGTGCCTGCAGCTTCCCGACTAGCGGCGAGACCCAGTACTTC. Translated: CACSFPTSGETQYF.

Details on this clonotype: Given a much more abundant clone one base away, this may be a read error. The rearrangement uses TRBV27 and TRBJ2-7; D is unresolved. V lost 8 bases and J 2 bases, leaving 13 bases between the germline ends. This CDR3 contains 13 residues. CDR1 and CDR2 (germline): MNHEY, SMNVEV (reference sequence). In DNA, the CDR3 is TGTGCCAGCTCCCCACCCTCCACCTACGAGCAGTACTTC. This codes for CASSPPSTYEQYF.